The 8 T cell receptor beta chains reported below all come from one sample, sequenced in a study of tumor-infiltrating lymphocytes in primary liver carcinoma. RNA isolated from unsorted whole blood supplied the blood RNA, with germline DNA also extracted. A primer matching the constant region was used to make TCR beta cDNA from 450 to 550 ng of total RNA. Generation of the TCR beta libraries relied on three nested multiplex PCR rounds using slightly modified ARM-PCR. Researchers ran the first two PCR rounds for about 11 cycles each with TRBV1-TRBV30 forward primers and a C-beta reverse primer. MiXCR, applied by TCRdb to the multiplex PCR reads, yields one record per CDR3 protein. Seen here are about 200,000 distinct CDR3 sequences, approximately 64% observed once, and the top ten hold approximately 7%. Material for sequencing was peripheral blood. The receptors were sampled from a woman in her sixties or seventies with primary liver carcinoma and hepatitis B virus infection.

Note on this clonotype: One junction end does not reproduce the germline sequence, and a read error may be involved. CDR3 in amino acids: CASSPRTGGVETSGNTRFF. The CDR3 DNA sequence: TGTGCTAGCAGCCCCCGGACAGGGGGCGTAGAGACTAGCGGGAATACGCGGTTCTTC. This sequence joins TRBV11-2 and TRBJ2-1; D may be TRBD1 or TRBD2 (11 bases each). The CDR3 covers 19 residues. The germline V gene has CDR1 SGHAT and CDR2 FQNNGV.

This clonotype was counted between two and nine times. V and J are TRBV5-1 and TRBJ2-2; D is undetermined. The CDR3 runs 14 residues. Between the trimmed V and J ends, which lost 0 bases and 7 bases, there was a span of 10 bases. The germline CDR1 and CDR2 sequences are SGHRS and YFSETQ. CDR3 coding DNA: TGCGCCAGCAGCTTGGAAGGATTTGTCGGGGAGCTGTTTTTT. It encodes CASSLEGFVGELFF.

With regard to this clonotype: The CDR3 ends on some other residue instead of the conserved phenylalanine or tryptophan, so this is likely a read error. The DNA is omitted, as the CDR3 cannot be located on it reliably, and the CDR3 follows TCRdb's listing. The chain joins TRBV11-3 to TRBJ2-7; whether TRBD1, the table's D call, matches the DNA was not checked. With termini counted, the CDR3 has 14 amino acids. Germline CDR1 SGHNT, CDR2 YENEEA. The CDR3 sequence is CASSWTGNPYEHYY.

This clonotype appeared a few times. DNA of the CDR3: TGTGCCAGCAGCTTCCGGGCCAGACACACTGAAGCTTTCTTT. This gives the protein CASSFRARHTEAFF. The rearrangement uses TRBV7-9 and TRBJ1-1; D is uncertain. CDR1 SEHNR and CDR2 FQNEAQ come from the germline V gene (reference sequence). The CDR3 has 14 amino acids. Trimming left V 3 bases short and J 3 bases short, with 11 bases between. Full variable domain (remainder filled in from reference TRBV7-9 and TRBJ1-1): DTGVSQNPRHKITKRGQNVTFRCDPISEHNRLYWYRQTLGQGPEFLTYFQNEAQLEKSRLLSDRFSAERPKGSFSTLEIQRTEQGDSAMYLCASSFRARHTEAFFGQGTRLTVV.

With regard to this clonotype: A much larger clone lies a single base off, so this may be a read error. The J gene is TRBJ2-1, the V gene TRBV30; 10 bases line up with TRBD2. The CDR3 is made up of 15 amino acids. V dropped 7 bases and J dropped 9; count of bases not matched to a gene: 15. Germline CDR1 reads GTSNPN; CDR2 reads SVGIG (reference sequence). CDR3: CAYSQLAGYVSEQFF. The CDR3 DNA reads as TGTGCCTATTCCCAACTAGCGGGATATGTTAGTGAGCAGTTCTTC.

This clonotype was found many times. This chain joins TRBV29-1 and TRBJ2-7; 10 positions match TRBD1. The germline V gene encodes CDR1 SQVTM and CDR2 ANQGSEA. The V segment lost 5 bases and the J segment 11 bases; nucleotides outside the gene matches: 18. This CDR3 has 15 residues. The DNA of the CDR3 is TGCAGCGTTACCGGGACAGGGGTTTCCCTAAGAATGGAGTACTTC. Its protein product is CSVTGTGVSLRMEYF.

This clonotype has more than one count but fewer than ten. This sequence joins TRBV28 and TRBJ1-5; D not resolved. In germline, CDR1 is MDHEN, CDR2 SYDVKM. The germline V and J ends were trimmed by 3 bases and 5 bases, with 8 bases remaining between them. CDR3 size: 13 residues. The CDR3 region has the DNA TGTGCCAGCAGTTTGTTGGGAGATCAGCCCCAGCATTTT. It translates to CASSLLGDQPQHF.

The sample holds a few counts of this clonotype. The V call is TRBV5-1, the J call TRBJ1-5, with TRBD1 identical over 10 bases. The J segment lost 2 bases and the V segment lost 7 bases, leaving 12 bases of the junction unmatched. Germline CDR1 is SGHRS and CDR2 is YFSETQ. The CDR3 totals 17 residues. CDR3 sequence reads: CASEPRTGGRGNQPQHF. The CDR3 DNA sequence: TGCGCCAGCGAACCCCGGACAGGGGGTCGTGGCAATCAGCCCCAGCATTTT.